This passage covers 25 T cell receptor beta chains from one sample sequenced in a study of blood T cells in healthy people across ages. Through a sample-barcoded 5' primer and a J-beta primer mix, a second PCR was run for roughly 6 to 11 cycles. TCRdb processed the 5' RACE reads anew with MiXCR; each CDR3 protein has one entry. Among roughly 2 million distinct CDR3 sequences, around 48% were seen once, and the ten largest hold 2.1%. Sequenced input: blood. These receptors were obtained from a woman between 40 and 55 years old in good health.

In its sample, this clonotype was seen many times. CDR3 loop: CASSLDPGSYEQYF. The CDR3 nucleotides are TGTGCCAGCAGCTTAGATCCGGGATCCTACGAGCAGTACTTC. J is TRBJ2-7 and V is TRBV11-2; D may be TRBD2 (5 bases). The CDR3 loop spans 14 amino acids. Germline V gives CDR1 SGHAT, CDR2 FQNNGV. V shed 0 bases and J shed 1 base, with 7 bases lying between them.

The rearrangement uses TRBV6-1 and TRBJ2-1; a weak D match, TRBD2 (6 bases). From germline, CDR1 is MNHNS and CDR2 SASEGT. The CDR3 runs 15 residues. V shed 7 bases and J shed 2 bases, with 15 bases lying between them. In DNA, the CDR3 is TGTGCCAGCACAGGAGGGACGGTTACCTACAATGAGCAGTTCTTC. It codes for CASTGGTVTYNEQFF.

The genes are TRBV4-3 and TRBJ1-1, with D maybe TRBD1 (5 bases). Germline V lookup: CDR1 LGHNA, CDR2 YSLEER. This CDR3 comprises 15 residues. The ends were cut back, 1 base at V and 0 bases at J, with 9 bases in the middle. CDR3 bases: TGCGCCAGCAGCCAAGGACAGATTCTGAACACTGAAGCTTTCTTT. Translation: CASSQGQILNTEAFF.

V and J are TRBV7-9 and TRBJ1-1; a possible D gene is TRBD1 (6 bases). This CDR3 spans 15 amino acids. Trimming pared 4 bases from V and 0 bases from J, leaving 12 bases between. CDR1 is SEHNR and CDR2 is FQNEAQ in the germline V gene (reference sequence). The CDR3 sequence is CASSSNNRVNTEAFF. The CDR3 coding sequence is TGTGCCAGCAGCTCTAACAACAGGGTGAACACTGAAGCTTTCTTT. Drawing the rest from reference TRBV7-9 and TRBJ1-1, the complete variable domain is DTGVSQNPRHKITKRGQNVTFRCDPISEHNRLYWYRQTLGQGPEFLTYFQNEAQLEKSRLLSDRFSAERPKGSFSTLEIQRTEQGDSAMYLCASSSNNRVNTEAFFGQGTRLTVV.

This sequence joins TRBV4-3 and TRBJ2-5; D might be TRBD1 (5 bases). Germline-derived CDR1 and CDR2 are LGHNA and YSLEER. This CDR3 region has 15 residues. V was clipped by 0 bases and J by 2 bases, with 10 bases between them. The CDR3 region has the DNA TGCGCCAGCAGCCAAGATGGGGCACCTCAAGAGACCCAGTACTTC. Translation: CASSQDGAPQETQYF.

This clonotype came up a few times. The J gene is TRBJ2-7, the V gene TRBV29-1; 8 nucleotides agree with TRBD1. This CDR3 comprises 18 residues. Germline CDR1 is SQVTM and CDR2 is ANQGSEA. The V segment lost 0 bases and the J segment 0 bases; nucleotides outside the gene matches: 13. CDR3 in amino acids: CSVEDLSMKTGASYEQYF. In DNA form, the CDR3 reads TGCAGCGTTGAAGATCTAAGTATGAAGACAGGGGCCTCCTACGAGCAGTACTTC.

This clonotype has only a few counts. The CDR3 loop reads CASARGRGNTGELFF. CDR3 in DNA: TGTGCCAGCGCTAGGGGTAGGGGGAACACCGGGGAGCTGTTTTTT. V usage is TRBV7-2 and J usage is TRBJ2-2, with D possibly matching TRBD1 (5 bases). This CDR3 comprises 15 residues. CDR1 is SGHTA, CDR2 FQGNSA, per germline. The V end was cut by 8 bases, the J end by 1 base, with 14 bases between.

The chain links TRBV6-2 or TRBV6-3 to TRBJ2-7; 14 positions match TRBD2. Germline assignment: CDR1 MNHEY and CDR2 SVGEGT. This CDR3 has 17 residues. Germline trimming cut 0 bases from V and 3 bases from J; bases unmatched to any gene: 4. CDR3: CASSYSPGLAGDYEQYF. The CDR3 nucleotides are TGTGCCAGCAGTTACTCTCCGGGACTAGCGGGGGACTACGAGCAGTACTTC.

V usage is TRBV7-8 and J usage is TRBJ2-5; TRBD2 agrees at 7 bases. With 3 bases clipped from V and 7 bases from J, the junction kept 8 bases outside the gene matches. In germline, CDR1 is SGHVS, CDR2 FQNEAQ. The CDR3 extends over 14 amino acids. The DNA of the CDR3 is TGTGCCAGCAGCTTTGGGGGTAGGGAGGGGACCCAGTACTTC. Protein sequence: CASSFGGREGTQYF.

The genes are TRBV20-1 and TRBJ2-3; D is uncertain. Trimming stripped 5 bases from V and 7 bases from J, with 13 bases between. CDR3 size: 12 residues. Per germline, CDR1 DFQATT and CDR2 SNEGSKA (reference sequence). CDR3 nucleotides: TGCAGTGCTCATGTGTTGAGTTATACGCAGTATTTT. Its translation is CSAHVLSYTQYF.

This clonotype has only a few counts. The V and J genes are TRBV7-9 and TRBJ2-7; D assignment may be TRBD1 or TRBD2 (5 bases each). Trimming left V 4 bases short and J 0 bases short, with 16 bases between. Germline lookup yields CDR1 SEHNR and CDR2 FQNEAQ (reference sequence). CDR3 size: 16 residues. CDR3 nucleotide sequence: TGTGCCAGCAGCTCGCCCCGGGACGCCAACTCCTACGAGCAGTACTTC. Translating it yields CASSSPRDANSYEQYF.

This clonotype has a handful of counts. The chain employs TRBV7-9 and TRBJ2-1; TRBD2 is a possible D gene (5 bases). The CDR3 contains 14 residues. Germline assignment: CDR1 SEHNR and CDR2 FQNEAQ (reference sequence). With 2 bases removed from V and 5 bases from J, the gap between germline ends came to 10 bases. DNA of the CDR3: TGTGCCAGCAGCTTATGGGAGTGGGACAATGAGCAGTTCTTC. Translating gives CASSLWEWDNEQFF.

The rearrangement uses TRBV6-1 and TRBJ2-7; D might be TRBD1 (5 bases). V was cut by 10 bases and J by 0 bases, with 16 bases left in between. This CDR3 spans 14 amino acids. Germline assignment: CDR1 MNHNS and CDR2 SASEGT. Here the CDR3 reads CATQPWTNSYEQYF. CDR3 coding DNA: TGTGCCACCCAACCCTGGACAAACTCCTACGAGCAGTACTTC.

This clonotype turned up a few times. The rearrangement joins TRBV7-2 to TRBJ2-3; D tentatively reads TRBD1 or TRBD2 (5 bases each). The germline V gene has CDR1 SGHTA and CDR2 FQGNSA. V lost 7 bases, J lost 7 bases, and 15 bases lay in between. The CDR3 runs to 13 residues. CDR3 nucleotide sequence: TGTGCCAGCAAACCGGGGCCGGCGAATACGCAGTATTTT. It translates to CASKPGPANTQYF.

In its sample, this clonotype was seen a few times. V gene TRBV20-1 combines with J gene TRBJ2-1; 8 nucleotides align to TRBD2. The V and J ends lost 1 base and 7 bases, in that order; junction bases with no gene match: 9. Germline values: CDR1 DFQATT, CDR2 SNEGSKA (reference sequence). CDR3 length: 15 amino acids. Here the CDR3 reads CSARVSGLVRNEQFF. CDR3 DNA: TGCAGTGCTAGAGTTTCGGGACTAGTACGGAATGAGCAGTTCTTC.

The chain combines TRBV10-1 with TRBJ1-4; TRBD1 matches at 12 bases. This CDR3 region has 15 residues. Germline values: CDR1 WNHNN, CDR2 SYGVQD (reference sequence). Trimming removed 4 bases from V and 8 bases from J; junction bases left unmatched: 5. In DNA form, the CDR3 reads TGCGCCAGCAGTGCCTCCGGGACAGGGGGCGAAAAACTGTTTTTT. As protein: CASSASGTGGEKLFF.

This clonotype was picked up a small number of times. The chain joins TRBV28 to TRBJ2-5, with D tentatively TRBD2 (5 bases). Trimming cost V 6 bases and J 4 bases, with 12 bases left between them. Germline V gene sequence: CDR1 MDHEN, CDR2 SYDVKM. CDR3 length equals 13 residues. CDR3 region: CASRPEGPETQYF. The CDR3 nucleotides are TGTGCCAGCAGGCCAGAGGGCCCAGAGACCCAGTACTTC.

The chain combines TRBV27 with TRBJ1-1; TRBD1 is a possible D gene (6 bases). The CDR3 sequence is 15 residues long. The V gene's germline CDR1 is MNHEY and CDR2 SMNVEV (reference sequence). V lost 0 bases and J 4 bases, leaving 12 bases between the germline ends. This CDR3 is CASSLSGGRVTEAFF. CDR3 bases: TGTGCCAGCAGTTTATCGGGGGGCCGGGTCACTGAAGCTTTCTTT.

The chain joins TRBV5-1 to TRBJ2-3, with D tentatively TRBD1 (5 bases). CDR3 length equals 14 residues. Trimming removed 5 bases from V and 5 bases from J, with 15 bases in between. Germline CDR1 reads SGHRS; CDR2 reads YFSETQ. CDR3 sequence (DNA): TGCGCCAGCAGTGGGGCAGGGAATTTAGATACGCAGTATTTT. This sequence encodes CASSGAGNLDTQYF.

The V call is TRBV4-1, the J call TRBJ2-7; 7 nucleotides line up with TRBD1. Germline V gene sequence: CDR1 MGHRA, CDR2 YSYEKL. This CDR3 has 14 residues. Losses at the gene ends were 4 bases for V and 4 bases for J; bases not matched to a gene: 7. The CDR3 DNA reads TGCGCCAGCAGCCCCAAGACAGGGTTTTACGAGCAGTACTTC. This sequence encodes CASSPKTGFYEQYF.

V is TRBV6-5 and J is TRBJ2-1; 7 bases agree with TRBD1. This CDR3 is built from 14 residues. Germline values: CDR1 MNHEY, CDR2 SVGAGI. With 8 bases clipped from V and 9 bases from J, the junction kept 13 bases outside the gene matches. CDR3 sequence reads: CASGSDRARGEQFF. The CDR3 DNA reads as TGTGCCAGCGGGAGTGACAGGGCGAGGGGTGAGCAGTTCTTC.

The V call is TRBV29-1, the J call TRBJ1-5; TRBD1 might be the D (5 bases). CDR3 size: 13 residues. The V end lost 1 base, the J end lost 7 bases, and 11 bases lay between the germline ends. Germline lookup yields CDR1 SQVTM and CDR2 ANQGSEA. CDR3 DNA: TGCAGCGTTGAAGGTCAGAGGGGACAGCCCCAGCATTTT. This sequence encodes CSVEGQRGQPQHF.

A few counts support this clonotype. V gene TRBV28 combines with J gene TRBJ2-3, with D maybe TRBD2 (6 bases). V lost 2 bases and J lost 1, with 10 bases in between. Germline V lookup: CDR1 MDHEN, CDR2 SYDVKM. The CDR3 extends over 15 amino acids. CDR3 bases: TGTGCCAGCAGTTTAGCGGGGCCCCGCACAGATACGCAGTATTTT. Encoded protein: CASSLAGPRTDTQYF.

In this sample, this clonotype turned up a few times. CDR3 bases: TGTGCCAGCAGCCAGTACGGGACTAGCGGGAGCGATACGCAGTATTTT. It translates to CASSQYGTSGSDTQYF. The rearrangement uses TRBV4-2 and TRBJ2-3, with 14 bases identical to TRBD2. This CDR3 is 16 amino acids long. Losses at the gene ends were 3 bases for V and 6 bases for J; bases not matched to a gene: 5. Germline V gene data show CDR1 as LGHNA and CDR2 as YNFKEQ.

The chain employs TRBV20-1 and TRBJ1-5, with 9 bases lining up with TRBD1. The germline CDR1 and CDR2 sequences are DFQATT and SNEGSKA (reference sequence). This CDR3 spans 15 amino acids. With V trimmed by 4 bases and J by 1 base, 5 bases remained unmatched. The CDR3 region has the DNA TGCAGTGCTAAGGGACAGGGAGTGAGCAATCAGCCCCAGCATTTT. Translating it yields CSAKGQGVSNQPQHF.